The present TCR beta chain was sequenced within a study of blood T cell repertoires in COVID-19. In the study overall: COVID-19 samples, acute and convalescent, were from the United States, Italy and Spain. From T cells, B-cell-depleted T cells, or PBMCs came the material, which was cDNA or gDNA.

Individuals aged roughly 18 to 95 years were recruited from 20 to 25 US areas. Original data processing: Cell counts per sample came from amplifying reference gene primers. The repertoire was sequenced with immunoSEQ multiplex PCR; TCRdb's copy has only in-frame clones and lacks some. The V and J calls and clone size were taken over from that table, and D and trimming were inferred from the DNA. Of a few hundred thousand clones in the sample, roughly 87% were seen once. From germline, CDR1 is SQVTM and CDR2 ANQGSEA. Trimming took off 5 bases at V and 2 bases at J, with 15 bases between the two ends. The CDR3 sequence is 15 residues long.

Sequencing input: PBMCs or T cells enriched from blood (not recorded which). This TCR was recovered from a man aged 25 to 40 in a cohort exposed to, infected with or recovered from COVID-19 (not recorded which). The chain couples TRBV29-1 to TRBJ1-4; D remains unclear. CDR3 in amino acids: CSVSARGGTNEKLFF. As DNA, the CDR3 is TGCAGCGTTTCGGCCCGGGGAGGGACTAATGAAAAACTGTTTTTT.